This is a list of T cell receptor beta chains from one sample in a study of PD-L1 blockade in urothelial cancer. The protocol was immunoSEQ multiplex PCR, while the TCRdb copy is restricted to in-frame clones and leaves out a portion. The data contain roughly 120,000 clones, approximately 90% of them seen just once; the ten biggest clones take up approximately 3.8%. This sample comprised PBMCs, obtained around atezolizumab (anti-PD-L1) treatment. The receptor source for this set is a man between 60 and 75 years old with urothelial cancer. Each CDR3 is given with its conserved first and last residue. The D gene is left open where the match is weak. Where a row states a size, it is once, few, many or the class of an expanded clone; other rows omit it.

CDR3: CASSPPTVGTQYF
DNA: TGTGCCAGCAGCCCACCGACTGTAGGGACCCAGTACTTC
size: .
D: .
J: TRBJ2-5
V: TRBV7-2

CDR3: CASSRSGTSNEKLFF
DNA: TGTGCCAGCTCACGCTCCGGGACAAGCAATGAAAAACTGTTTTTT
size: .
D: .
J: TRBJ1-4
V: TRBV18

CDR3: CAWSRGPEAFF
DNA: TGTGCCTGGAGCCGTGGCCCTGAAGCTTTCTTT
size: .
D: .
J: TRBJ1-1
V: TRBV30

CDR3: CASSLIAGYEQYF
DNA: TGTGCCAGCAGTTTAATAGCGGGCTACGAGCAGTACTTC
size: .
D: TRBD2
J: TRBJ2-7
V: TRBV6-9

CDR3: CSASRDNEQFF
DNA: TGCAGTGCTAGCCGGGACAATGAGCAGTTCTTC
size: .
D: .
J: TRBJ2-1
V: TRBV20-1

CDR3: CASTHARGNTGELFF
DNA: TGTGCCAGCACCCACGCCCGGGGAAACACCGGGGAGCTGTTTTTT
size: .
D: .
J: TRBJ2-2
V: TRBV27

CDR3: CASSPWGGSSPLHF
DNA: TGTGCCAGCTCACCATGGGGGGGCAGTTCACCCCTCCACTTT
size: .
D: .
J: TRBJ1-6
V: TRBV18

CDR3: CASSQDRAAGELFF
DNA: TGCGCCAGCAGCCAAGATCGAGCTGCCGGGGAGCTGTTTTTT
size: .
D: .
J: TRBJ2-2
V: TRBV4-3

CDR3: CASSVADGVGNSPLHF
DNA: TGTGCCAGCAGCGTAGCTGACGGGGTGGGGAATTCACCCCTCCACTTT
size: once
D: .
J: TRBJ1-6
V: TRBV9

CDR3: CASSATGVRTDTQYF
DNA: TGTGCCAGCAGTGCGACAGGGGTACGAACAGATACGCAGTATTTT
size: .
D: TRBD1
J: TRBJ2-3
V: TRBV6-1

CDR3: CATGRVSTDTQYF
DNA: TGTGCCACCGGCAGGGTGAGCACAGATACGCAGTATTTT
size: .
D: .
J: TRBJ2-3
V: TRBV19

CDR3: CASRPLEGPNQPQHF
DNA: TGTGCAAGTCGCCCCCTAGAGGGCCCCAATCAGCCCCAGCATTTT
size: .
D: .
J: TRBJ1-5
V: TRBV12-2

CDR3: CASTEVRGARAFF
DNA: TGTGCCAGTACCGAAGTCCGGGGGGCCCGAGCTTTCTTT
size: .
D: .
J: TRBJ1-1
V: TRBV19

CDR3: CASSLAGFYNEQFF
DNA: TGTGCCAGCAGTTTGGCGGGGTTCTACAATGAGCAGTTCTTC
size: .
D: .
J: TRBJ2-1
V: TRBV27

CDR3: CASSLEGGATEAFF
DNA: TGTGCCAGCAGTTTGGAAGGAGGGGCCACTGAAGCTTTCTTT
size: .
D: .
J: TRBJ1-1
V: TRBV6-6

CDR3: CASSPPGQGPTEAFF
DNA: TGTGCCAGCAGTCCTCCGGGACAGGGGCCCACTGAAGCTTTCTTT
size: .
D: TRBD1
J: TRBJ1-1
V: TRBV28

CDR3: CASSAVWGAGAGANVLTF
DNA: TGTGCCAGCAGCGCCGTGTGGGGAGCAGGGGCCGGGGCCAACGTCCTGACTTTC
size: .
D: .
J: TRBJ2-6
V: TRBV27

CDR3: CASSPYAGDEQFF
DNA: TGTGCCAGCTCACCTTATGCGGGAGATGAGCAGTTCTTC
size: .
D: TRBD2
J: TRBJ2-1
V: TRBV18

CDR3: CASSLSPIVGAGRTDTQYF
DNA: TGCGCCAGCAGCTTGTCTCCGATCGTAGGTGCGGGAAGGACAGATACGCAGTATTTT
size: .
D: .
J: TRBJ2-3
V: TRBV5-1

CDR3: CASSQGASGHETQYF
DNA: TGTGCCAGCAGCCAAGGGGCTAGCGGGCACGAGACCCAGTACTTC
size: .
D: TRBD2
J: TRBJ2-5
V: TRBV4-2

CDR3: CASSSVRGGGGYTF
DNA: TGTGCCAGCAGCTCTGTACGGGGGGGTGGCGGCTACACCTTC
size: few
D: .
J: TRBJ1-2
V: TRBV5-4

CDR3: CASSPRDRGNYGYTF
DNA: TGCGCCAGCAGCCCACGGGACAGGGGGAACTATGGCTACACCTTC
size: .
D: TRBD1
J: TRBJ1-2
V: TRBV5-1

CDR3: CASSPRLAGNQETQYF
DNA: TGCGCCAGCAGCCCGCGACTAGCGGGGAACCAAGAGACCCAGTACTTC
size: .
D: TRBD2
J: TRBJ2-5
V: TRBV4-3

CDR3: CATAGGGAEDTQYF
DNA: TGTGCCACCGCTGGAGGGGGGGCTGAAGATACGCAGTATTTT
size: .
D: .
J: TRBJ2-3
V: TRBV10-3

CDR3: CASSLNRGQNEQFF
DNA: TGCGCCAGCAGCCTGAACAGGGGGCAGAATGAGCAGTTCTTC
size: .
D: TRBD1
J: TRBJ2-1
V: TRBV5-1

CDR3: CASSLSSGGNYGYTF
DNA: TGTGCCAGCAGTTTATCGTCGGGGGGGAACTATGGCTACACCTTC
size: .
D: .
J: TRBJ1-2
V: TRBV27

CDR3: CSVPRSGLAGYEQYF
DNA: TGCAGCGTCCCCAGGTCCGGACTAGCGGGCTACGAGCAGTACTTC
size: .
D: TRBD2
J: TRBJ2-7
V: TRBV29-1

CDR3: CATSRASVLDTQYF
DNA: TGTGCCACCAGCAGAGCTTCGGTCCTAGATACGCAGTATTTT
size: .
D: .
J: TRBJ2-3
V: TRBV15